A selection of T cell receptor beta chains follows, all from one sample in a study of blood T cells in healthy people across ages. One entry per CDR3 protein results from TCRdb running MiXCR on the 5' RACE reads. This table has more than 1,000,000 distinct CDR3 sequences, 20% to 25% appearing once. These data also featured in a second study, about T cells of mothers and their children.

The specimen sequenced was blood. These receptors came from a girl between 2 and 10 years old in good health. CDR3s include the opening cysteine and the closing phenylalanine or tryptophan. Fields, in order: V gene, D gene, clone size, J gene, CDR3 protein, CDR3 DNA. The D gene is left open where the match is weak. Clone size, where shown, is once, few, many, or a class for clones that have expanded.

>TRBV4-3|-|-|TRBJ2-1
CASSQDRRGNNEQFF
TGCGCCAGCAGCCAAGATAGGAGAGGAAACAATGAGCAGTTCTTC
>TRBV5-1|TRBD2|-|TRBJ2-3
CASSSGRSDTQYF
TGCGCCAGCAGCTCCGGGAGGAGCGATACGCAGTATTTT
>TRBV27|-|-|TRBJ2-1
CASSAIQTGGHDEQFF
TGTGCCAGCAGTGCTATACAGACTGGCGGGCATGATGAGCAGTTCTTC
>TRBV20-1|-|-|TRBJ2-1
CSVRQVNNEQFF
TGCAGTGTGCGACAGGTAAACAATGAGCAGTTCTTC
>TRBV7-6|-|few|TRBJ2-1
CASSGLSHNEQFF
TGTGCCAGCAGCGGACTTTCGCACAATGAGCAGTTCTTC
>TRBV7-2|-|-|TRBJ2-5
CASSFRGAETQYF
TGTGCCAGCAGCTTTAGGGGGGCCGAGACCCAGTACTTC
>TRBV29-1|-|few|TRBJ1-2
CSVVQDYGYTF
TGCAGCGTTGTACAGGACTATGGCTACACCTTC
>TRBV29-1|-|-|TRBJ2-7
CSVRMGYEQYF
TGCAGCGTCCGAATGGGCTACGAGCAGTACTTC
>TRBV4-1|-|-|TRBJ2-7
CASSQGPRYEQYF
TGCGCCAGCAGCCAAGGGCCCAGGTACGAGCAGTACTTC
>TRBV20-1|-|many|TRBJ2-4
CSGFQGIQNIQYF
TGCAGCGGGTTTCAGGGGATCCAAAACATTCAGTACTTC
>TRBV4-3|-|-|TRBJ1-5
CASSQGQGGGQPQHF
TGCGCCAGCAGCCAAGGGCAGGGCGGGGGTCAGCCCCAGCATTTT
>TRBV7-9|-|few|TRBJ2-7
CASSLGSGDMQQYF
TGTGCCAGCAGCTTAGGTTCAGGGGATATGCAGCAGTACTTC
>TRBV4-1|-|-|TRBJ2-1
CASSQDRRRQPGWDEQFF
TGCGCCAGCAGCCAAGATCGTAGGAGGCAGCCGGGGTGGGATGAGCAGTTCTTC
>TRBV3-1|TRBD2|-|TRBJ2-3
CASSPIWREKTLDTQYF
TGTGCCAGCAGCCCCATATGGCGGGAGAAGACCTTGGATACGCAGTATTTT
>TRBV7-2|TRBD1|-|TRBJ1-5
CASSWTGDNQPQHF
TGTGCCAGCAGCTGGACAGGGGACAATCAGCCCCAGCATTTT
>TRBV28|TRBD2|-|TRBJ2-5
CTSSSQGGVAGVETQYF
TGTACCAGCAGTTCCCAGGGGGGGGTAGCGGGAGTCGAGACCCAGTACTTC
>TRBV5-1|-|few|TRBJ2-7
CASVWADSEFYEQYF
TGCGCCAGCGTTTGGGCAGACAGCGAGTTCTACGAGCAGTACTTC
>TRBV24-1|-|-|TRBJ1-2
CATSDLGGYDGYTF
TGTGCCACCAGTGATTTAGGAGGGTACGATGGCTACACCTTC
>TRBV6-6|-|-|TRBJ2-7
CASSYLGAVATYEQYF
TGTGCCAGCAGTTACCTAGGGGCAGTCGCGACCTACGAGCAGTACTTC
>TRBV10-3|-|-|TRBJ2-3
CAISESRGLWETDTQYF
TGTGCCATCAGTGAGTCTCGGGGGCTATGGGAAACAGATACGCAGTATTTT
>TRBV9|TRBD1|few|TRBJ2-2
CASSDRDRASTGELFF
TGTGCCAGCAGCGACCGGGACAGGGCATCCACCGGGGAGCTGTTTTTT
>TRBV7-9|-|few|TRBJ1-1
CASSLFAVGQGAFF
TGTGCCAGCAGCTTATTCGCAGTGGGGCAGGGCGCTTTCTTT
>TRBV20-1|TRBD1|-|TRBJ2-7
CSATMTGVGAYEQYF
TGCAGTGCTACAATGACAGGGGTCGGCGCCTACGAGCAGTACTTC
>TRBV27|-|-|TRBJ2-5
CASSKQGAKETQYF
TGTGCCAGCAGTAAACAGGGTGCGAAGGAGACCCAGTACTTC
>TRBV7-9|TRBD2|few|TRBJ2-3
CASSSPAGRGDTQYF
TGTGCCAGCAGCTCACCCGCGGGGAGGGGAGATACGCAGTATTTT
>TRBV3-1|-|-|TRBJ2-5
CASSQAGEGQETQYF
TGTGCCAGCAGCCAAGCGGGGGAAGGGCAAGAGACCCAGTACTTC
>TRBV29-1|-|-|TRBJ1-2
CSVTGNGYTF
TGCAGCGTCACAGGGAATGGCTACACCTTC
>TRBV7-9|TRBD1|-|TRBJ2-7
CASSEDRGPATLYEQYF
TGTGCCAGCAGCGAAGACAGGGGGCCGGCGACGCTTTACGAGCAGTACTTC
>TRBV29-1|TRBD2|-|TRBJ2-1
CSVLGLADPSFGEQFF
TGCAGCGTATTGGGACTAGCGGACCCTTCCTTTGGTGAGCAGTTCTTC
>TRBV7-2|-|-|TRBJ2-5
CASSPSLVRETQYF
TGTGCCAGCAGCCCCTCCCTAGTTAGAGAGACCCAGTACTTC
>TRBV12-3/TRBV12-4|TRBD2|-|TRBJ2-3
CASRIMGGSDTQYF
TGTGCCAGCAGAATAATGGGAGGGTCAGATACGCAGTATTTT
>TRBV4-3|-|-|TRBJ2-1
CASSQDRFQGSYNEQFF
TGCGCCAGCAGCCAAGATCGGTTCCAGGGCAGTTACAATGAGCAGTTCTTC
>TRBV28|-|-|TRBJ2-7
CASSLAWITYEQYF
TGTGCCAGCAGTTTAGCTTGGATCACCTACGAGCAGTACTTC
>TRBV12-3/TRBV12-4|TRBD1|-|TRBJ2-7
CASSPYLGGPYEQYF
TGTGCCAGCAGTCCCTATCTAGGGGGCCCCTACGAGCAGTACTTC
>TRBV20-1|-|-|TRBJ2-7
CSPRQVTYEQYF
TGCAGTCCGAGACAGGTTACCTACGAGCAGTACTTC
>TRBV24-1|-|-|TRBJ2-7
CATSDVKVAYEQYF
TGTGCCACCAGTGACGTAAAGGTAGCCTACGAGCAGTACTTC
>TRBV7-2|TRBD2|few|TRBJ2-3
CASSLGFRAGGQHTQYF
TGTGCCAGCAGCTTAGGGTTCAGGGCGGGGGGGCAACATACGCAGTATTTT
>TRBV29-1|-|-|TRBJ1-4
CSAMIRGGEKLFF
TGCAGCGCCATGATCCGGGGGGGTGAAAAACTGTTTTTT
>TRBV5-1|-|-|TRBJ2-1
CASSSKGGRLNEQFF
TGCGCCAGCAGCTCCAAGGGGGGCCGGTTGAATGAGCAGTTCTTC
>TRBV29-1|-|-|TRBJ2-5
CSVAPGQSETQYF
TGCAGCGTTGCTCCGGGGCAGAGTGAGACCCAGTACTTC
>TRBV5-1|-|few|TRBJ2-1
CASISGLGYNEQFF
TGCGCCAGCATCTCAGGCCTCGGGTACAATGAGCAGTTCTTC
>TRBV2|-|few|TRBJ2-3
CASSEDGRSTDTQYF
TGTGCCAGCAGTGAAGACGGGCGGTCCACAGATACGCAGTATTTT
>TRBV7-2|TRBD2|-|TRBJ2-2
CASTLIAGGYGELFF
TGTGCCAGCACTCTCATTGCGGGGGGGTACGGGGAGCTGTTTTTT
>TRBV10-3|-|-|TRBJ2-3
CAISDVTEDTQYF
TGTGCCATCAGTGATGTAACGGAAGATACGCAGTATTTT
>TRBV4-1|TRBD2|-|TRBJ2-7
CASSQVSSGRGEQYF
TGCGCCAGCAGCCAGGTATCTAGCGGGAGAGGGGAGCAGTACTTC
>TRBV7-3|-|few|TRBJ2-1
CASSWAGLSYNEQFF
TGTGCCAGCAGCTGGGCGGGACTTTCCTACAATGAGCAGTTCTTC
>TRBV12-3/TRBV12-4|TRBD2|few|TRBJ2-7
CASSSPVAGLIEQYF
TGTGCCAGCAGTTCGCCAGTAGCGGGGCTTATCGAGCAGTACTTC
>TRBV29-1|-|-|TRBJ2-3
CSVEDLDWSTDTQYF
TGCAGCGTTGAAGATCTTGACTGGAGCACAGATACGCAGTATTTT
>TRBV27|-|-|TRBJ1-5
CASSWTYGQPQHF
TGTGCCAGCAGTTGGACGTACGGTCAGCCCCAGCATTTT
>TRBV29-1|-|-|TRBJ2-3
CSVAGRLSTDTQYF
TGCAGCGTTGCGGGTAGGCTAAGCACAGATACGCAGTATTTT
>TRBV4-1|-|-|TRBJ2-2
CASSQDTSETSNTGELFF
TGCGCCAGCAGCCAAGACACCTCAGAAACCTCGAACACCGGGGAGCTGTTTTTT
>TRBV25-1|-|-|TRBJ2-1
CASSEYFTSGWNEQFF
TGTGCCAGCAGTGAATATTTCACGAGCGGGTGGAATGAGCAGTTCTTC
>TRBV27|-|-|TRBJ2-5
CASSPSSLETQYF
TGTGCCAGCAGTCCCTCCTCTTTAGAGACCCAGTACTTC
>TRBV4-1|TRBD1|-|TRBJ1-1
CASSHRPGQETEAFF
TGCGCCAGCAGCCATCGACCGGGACAGGAAACCGAAGCTTTCTTT
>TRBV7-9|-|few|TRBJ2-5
CASSRGAKETQYF
TGTGCCAGCAGCCGGGGAGCGAAAGAGACCCAGTACTTC
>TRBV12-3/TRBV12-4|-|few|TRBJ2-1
CASNHREGNEQFF
TGTGCCAGCAATCACAGGGAGGGCAATGAGCAGTTCTTC
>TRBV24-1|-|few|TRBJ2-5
CATSEGSAETQYF
TGTGCCACCAGTGAAGGGAGCGCGGAGACCCAGTACTTC